What follows are 3 T cell receptor beta chains derived from one specimen sequenced in a study of T cell responses to AZD1222 COVID-19 vaccine. Using immunoSEQ multiplex PCR, the repertoire was profiled, and TCRdb retains in-frame clones only, with some absent. There are 120,000 to 150,000 clones in the sample; 80% to 95% occur only once, and around 2.7% lies in the top ten. Specimen: peripheral blood, collected on day 0 of AZD1222 vaccination. These TCRs come from an adult in good health.

The genes are TRBV7-9 and TRBJ2-7; 9 bases are shared with TRBD1. Germline lookup yields CDR1 SEHNR and CDR2 FQNEAQ (reference sequence). This CDR3 is 14 amino acids long. V gave up 5 bases and J gave up 3 bases; unmatched junction bases: 5. CDR3 sequence reads: CASSRPGQGYEQYF. In nucleotides, the CDR3 is TGTGCCAGCAGCCGACCGGGACAGGGCTACGAGCAGTACTTC.

V and J are TRBV5-6 and TRBJ1-4, with D hard to call. This CDR3 is built from 14 residues. Per the germline V gene, CDR1 is SGHDT and CDR2 is YYEEEE. V was cut by 3 bases and J by 3 bases, with 9 bases left in between. In DNA, the CDR3 is TGTGCCAGCAGCTCCTGGGAGGCTAATGAAAAACTGTTTTTT. Protein: CASSSWEANEKLFF.

This clone was detected only a few times. In DNA, the CDR3 is TGTGCCAGCAGCCTCCCCCGAGTCGGGAACACTGAAGCTTTCTTT. This translates into CASSLPRVGNTEAFF. The rearrangement links TRBV5-4 to TRBJ1-1, with no clear D. The CDR3 has 15 residues. V gave up 4 bases and J gave up 1 base, with 14 bases separating them. CDR1 SGHNT and CDR2 YYREEE come from the germline V gene (reference sequence).